Below, 13 T cell receptor beta chains from the same sample are listed, as sequenced in a study of cytomegalovirus exposure and HLA in healthy donors. The PCR ran on 60 Vbeta and 13 Jbeta primers. The repertoire was sequenced with immunoSEQ multiplex PCR; TCRdb's copy has only in-frame clones and lacks some. The sample records about 140,000 clones, 61% being singletons. Material: PBMCs. These receptors came from a male donor in good health and CMV-seronegative.

The V call is TRBV30, the J call TRBJ1-1, with 9 positions matching TRBD1. CDR1 is GTSNPN and CDR2 is SVGIG in the germline V gene (reference sequence). There are 12 residues in the CDR3. V lost 3 bases, J lost 7 bases, and 3 bases stayed unmatched. CDR3 residues: CAWSGQGREAFF. The CDR3 region has the DNA TGTGCCTGGAGCGGACAGGGGCGTGAAGCTTTCTTT.

V and J are TRBV27 and TRBJ1-4; a possible D gene is TRBD1 (6 bases). Germline V gene data show CDR1 as MNHEY and CDR2 as SMNVEV (reference sequence). With 5 bases removed from V and 5 bases from J, the gap between germline ends came to 15 bases. The CDR3 has 15 amino acids. The CDR3 protein is CASSRAGARNEKLFF. CDR3 DNA: TGTGCCAGCAGTCGCGCGGGGGCGCGGAATGAAAAACTGTTTTTT.

This clone has a handful of counts. The chain combines TRBV6-6 with TRBJ2-7, with 8 bases matching TRBD2. V dropped 5 bases and J dropped 4; count of bases not matched to a gene: 10. The CDR3 is 15 residues long. From germline, CDR1 is MNHNY and CDR2 SVGAGI (reference sequence). The chain's CDR3 is CASSAPGGRFYEQYF. DNA of the CDR3: TGTGCCAGCAGTGCCCCGGGAGGGAGATTTTACGAGCAGTACTTC.

The J gene is TRBJ2-3, the V gene TRBV29-1; 8 bases agree with TRBD2. The CDR3 runs to 15 residues. V dropped 8 bases and J dropped 4; count of bases not matched to a gene: 14. CDR1 and CDR2 from the germline V gene are SQVTM and ANQGSEA. The CDR3 is CSFLGRGGGADTQYF. Here the CDR3 DNA reads TGCAGCTTCCTCGGTCGGGGGGGCGGGGCAGATACGCAGTATTTT.

V and J are TRBV19 and TRBJ1-2; D not resolved. The CDR3 covers 14 residues. V was clipped by 6 bases and J by 4 bases, with 15 bases between them. Per germline, CDR1 LNHDA and CDR2 SQIVND (reference sequence). DNA of the CDR3: TGTGCCAGTAGGTACCCGCTGGCCCCCTATGGCTACACCTTC. This encodes CASRYPLAPYGYTF. The whole variable domain, remainder taken from reference TRBV19 and TRBJ1-2, is DGGITQSPKYLFRKEGQNVTLSCEQNLNHDAMYWYRQDPGQGLRLIYYSQIVNDFQKGDIAEGYSVSREKKESFPLTVTSAQKNPTAFYLCASRYPLAPYGYTFGSGTRLTVV.

The gene calls are TRBV6-5 and TRBJ1-6; the D is unclear. Trimming left V 0 bases short and J 10 bases short, with 13 bases between. The CDR3 runs to 15 residues. Germline CDR1 is MNHEY and CDR2 is SVGAGI. For the CDR3, the DNA is TGTGCCAGCAGTTACTCGCGAGGGATTGGGTCACCCCTCCACTTT. It encodes CASSYSRGIGSPLHF.

This clone was counted once. J is TRBJ2-7 and V is TRBV19; D remains ambiguous. V gave up 0 bases and J gave up 8 bases, with 8 bases separating them. CDR3 size: 12 residues. Germline V CDR1 and CDR2: LNHDA, SQIVND (reference sequence). CDR3 nucleotide sequence: TGTGCCAGTAGTATAGATCCCAGGCAGCAGTACTTC. Translation gives CASSIDPRQQYF.

V and J are TRBV7-2 and TRBJ1-3, with D perhaps matching TRBD1 (6 bases). The CDR3 is made up of 14 amino acids. V gave up 6 bases and J gave up 4 bases, with 13 bases separating them. Per the germline V gene, CDR1 is SGHTA and CDR2 is FQGNSA. For the CDR3, the DNA is TGTGCCAGCAGGGACAGACAAACCGGAAACACCATATATTTT. The encoded protein is CASRDRQTGNTIYF.

The V call is TRBV5-1, the J call TRBJ2-5; D perhaps matches TRBD1 (6 bases). The ends were cut back, 5 bases at V and 5 bases at J, with 13 bases in the middle. CDR1 is SGHRS, CDR2 YFSETQ, per germline. This CDR3 has 13 residues. This CDR3 reads CASRQGAAETQYF. The CDR3 coding sequence is TGCGCCAGCAGACAGGGAGCCGCGGAGACCCAGTACTTC.

V is TRBV5-1 and J is TRBJ1-3; possibly TRBD1 for D (5 bases). The CDR3 covers 14 residues. V dropped 0 bases and J dropped 9 bases, with 13 bases sitting between them. Germline values: CDR1 SGHRS, CDR2 YFSETQ. CDR3 protein: CASSLAGGTRTIYF. CDR3 coding DNA: TGCGCCAGCAGCTTGGCCGGAGGGACTCGCACCATATATTTT.

V is TRBV5-1 and J is TRBJ2-7, with TRBD1 identical over 9 bases. Trimming at V came to 0 bases and at J to 5 bases, leaving 0 bases not matched to a gene. The length of the CDR3 is 13 residues. Germline lookup yields CDR1 SGHRS and CDR2 YFSETQ. The CDR3 here is CASSLGQGDEQYF. The CDR3 DNA reads TGCGCCAGCAGCTTGGGACAGGGGGACGAGCAGTACTTC.

This clone was counted between two and nine times. Other DNA variants within this sample encode the same CDR3. This sequence joins TRBV6-5 and TRBJ1-5; 9 bases are shared with TRBD1. This CDR3 contains 14 residues. Trimming cost V 6 bases and J 5 bases; bases outside gene matches: 5. Germline values: CDR1 MNHEY, CDR2 SVGAGI. CDR3 sequence (DNA): TGTGCCAGCAGAGGACAGGGGAGGTATCAGCCCCAGCATTTT. Its translation: CASRGQGRYQPQHF.

The rearrangement joins TRBV10-2 to TRBJ2-6; D remains unclear. CDR3 length equals 15 residues. Germline lookup yields CDR1 WSHSY and CDR2 SAAADI. V lost 4 bases and J 0 bases, leaving 7 bases between the germline ends. CDR3 region: CASSVALSGANVLTF. In DNA, the CDR3 is TGCGCCAGCAGTGTAGCCCTCTCTGGGGCCAACGTCCTGACTTTC.